These T cell receptor beta chains were read from a single sample in a study of T cells after posttransplantation cyclophosphamide. Sequenced by immunoSEQ multiplex PCR; TCRdb stores in-frame clones only, minus some. Singletons are absent from the sample, which has 34,000 or so clones. The specimen was PBMCs. These receptors were collected from a woman between 50 and 59 years old in good health and a related stem cell transplant donor. The CDR3 runs from the conserved cysteine through the conserved F or W. A D gene is named only where the DNA matches it firmly. Clone size is not always given. Where it is, it says once, few, many or a class for expanded clones.

D	V	size	J	DNA	CDR3
TRBD1	TRBV5-1	many	TRBJ1-4	TGCGCCAGCAGCGGGGAGGGACAGGGATATGAAAAACTGTTTTTT	CASSGEGQGYEKLFF
TRBD1	TRBV7-9	few	TRBJ2-7	TGTGCCAGCAGCTGGGGGGACAGGGACGAGCAGTACTTC	CASSWGDRDEQYF
TRBD1	TRBV9	NA	TRBJ2-7	TGTGCCAGCAGCGCCGGACAGGGGAACTACGAGCAGTACTTC	CASSAGQGNYEQYF
NA	TRBV4-1	many	TRBJ1-2	TGCGCCAGCAGCCAAGTGGCGCGGGCGGACTATGGCTACACCTTC	CASSQVARADYGYTF
TRBD1	TRBV28	many	TRBJ1-4	TGTGCCAGCAGTGCCACACAGGGGGAATATGAAAAACTGTTTTTT	CASSATQGEYEKLFF
NA	TRBV7-9	many	TRBJ1-5	TGTGCCAGCAGCTTGGGCGTCCCGGACAATCAGCCCCAGCATTTT	CASSLGVPDNQPQHF
TRBD2	TRBV12-3/TRBV12-4	many	TRBJ2-1	TGTGCCAGCAAAGGGCTAGCGGGTTCCAGCTCCTACAATGAGCAGTTCTTC	CASKGLAGSSSYNEQFF
NA	TRBV12-3/TRBV12-4	many	TRBJ2-1	TGTGCCAGCAGTTTAGCAGGGGCTATCAATGAGCAGTTCTTC	CASSLAGAINEQFF
TRBD2	TRBV24-1	many	TRBJ2-1	TGTGCCACCAGTGATTTCCAGACTAGCGGGAGGGCCAATGAGCAGTTCTTC	CATSDFQTSGRANEQFF
TRBD1	TRBV4-1	many	TRBJ1-2	TGCGCCAGCAGCCAACCCCGGGACAGGAATGGCTACACCTTC	CASSQPRDRNGYTF
TRBD2	TRBV5-1	many	TRBJ2-1	TGCGCCAGCAGCTTGGGTCGGACTAGCGGCAATGAGCAGTTCTTC	CASSLGRTSGNEQFF
TRBD2	TRBV18	many	TRBJ2-4	TGTGCCAGCTCACCGGGACTAGAGAACATTCAGTACTTC	CASSPGLENIQYF
TRBD1	TRBV19	many	TRBJ1-5	TGTGCCAGTAGTATGACAGGGCTCAATCAGCCCCAGCATTTT	CASSMTGLNQPQHF
TRBD1	TRBV7-6	many	TRBJ2-3	TGTGCCAGCAGCTTTGACAGGGGAGGACACACAGATACGCAGTATTTT	CASSFDRGGHTDTQYF
TRBD1	TRBV2	many	TRBJ2-7	TGTGCCAGCAGTGAAAGGGGGCATCAAGGATCCTACGAGCAGTACTTC	CASSERGHQGSYEQYF
NA	TRBV30	many	TRBJ1-1	TGTGCCTGGAGCCGGGACACCTGGAACACTGAAGCTTTCTTT	CAWSRDTWNTEAFF
TRBD2	TRBV6-5	many	TRBJ2-7	TGTGCCAGCAGTCGAGCGGGAGGGAGCTCCTACGAGCAGTACTTC	CASSRAGGSSYEQYF
NA	TRBV27	NA	TRBJ2-3	TGTGCCAGCAGTCACGCCCGGGGGTCCCCGGGGGATACGCAGTATTTT	CASSHARGSPGDTQYF
NA	TRBV7-8	many	TRBJ2-7	TGTGCCAGCAGCTTCGACAGATACGAGCAGTACTTC	CASSFDRYEQYF
TRBD1	TRBV6-2/TRBV6-3	NA	TRBJ1-5	TGTGCCAGCAGTCGACGACCGGGACAGGGCGGGTTTAGCAATCAGCCCCAGCATTTT	CASSRRPGQGGFSNQPQHF
NA	TRBV5-5	many	TRBJ1-1	TGTGCCAGCAGCTTTTCCGGGATGGGGCATGGGAACCCTGAAGCTTTCTTT	CASSFSGMGHGNPEAFF
NA	TRBV5-1	NA	TRBJ1-1	TGCGCCAGCAGCGGGGGGGGGCAGTTGAACACTGAAGCTTTCTTT	CASSGGGQLNTEAFF
NA	TRBV7-3	many	TRBJ2-2	TGTGCCAGCAGCATGGGACTTAACACCGGGGAGCTGTTTTTT	CASSMGLNTGELFF
NA	TRBV27	many	TRBJ2-2	TGTGCCAGCAGTTTACCAGGCACGAACACCGGGGAGCTGTTTTTT	CASSLPGTNTGELFF
NA	TRBV12-3/TRBV12-4	many	TRBJ1-5	TGTGCCAGCAGTTCAGGGGACCCCTTCTATAGCAATCAGCCCCAGCATTTT	CASSSGDPFYSNQPQHF
TRBD2	TRBV6-2/TRBV6-3	many	TRBJ2-7	TGTGCCAGCAGGCCTAGCGGGAGAAGCTCCTACGAGCAGTACTTC	CASRPSGRSSYEQYF
NA	TRBV6-2/TRBV6-3	few	TRBJ1-1	TGTGCCAGCAGCTCTCCTTTTACCACGGGGGGCACTGAAGCTTTCTTT	CASSSPFTTGGTEAFF
TRBD2	TRBV7-2	many	TRBJ2-1	TGTGCCAGCAGCGTTAGCGGGAGGGCTGGAGAGCAGTTCTTC	CASSVSGRAGEQFF
NA	TRBV19	many	TRBJ2-3	TGTGCCAGTAACCAGGCGTTTAGCACAGATACGCAGTATTTT	CASNQAFSTDTQYF
NA	TRBV19	many	TRBJ2-1	TGTGCCAGTAGTATCGGCAATGAGCAGTTCTTC	CASSIGNEQFF
NA	TRBV6-5	many	TRBJ1-5	TGTGCCAGCAGTTCCTTTTACAGTGAGAATCAGCCCCAGCATTTT	CASSSFYSENQPQHF
TRBD1	TRBV10-3	few	TRBJ2-5	TGTGCCATCAGTGAGTCGAGGGGGCCGGGTGGAGAGACCCAGTACTTC	CAISESRGPGGETQYF
TRBD1	TRBV4-1	many	TRBJ1-3	TGCGCCAGCAGAGCGATGACAGGGACCTCTGGAAACACCATATATTTT	CASRAMTGTSGNTIYF
NA	TRBV10-2	many	TRBJ2-7	TGCGCCAGCAGTAGGAGCGCCTACGAGCAGTACTTC	CASSRSAYEQYF
TRBD2	TRBV5-1	many	TRBJ2-5	TGCGCCAGCAGTGTGAGCGGGGGACAAGAGACCCAGTACTTC	CASSVSGGQETQYF
TRBD2	TRBV24-1	many	TRBJ2-1	TGTGCCACCAGTGATTTACGAGCGGGGTCGTACAATGAGCAGTTCTTC	CATSDLRAGSYNEQFF
NA	TRBV18	many	TRBJ2-5	TGTGCCAGCTCACCAGGTGCGGCGCAAGAGACCCAGTACTTC	CASSPGAAQETQYF
TRBD1	TRBV28	NA	TRBJ2-5	TGTGCCAGCAGAAGGACAGGGCGGTGGGAGACCCAGTACTTC	CASRRTGRWETQYF
NA	TRBV28	NA	TRBJ2-1	TGTGCCAGCAGCAGCGCGGGACTCCCCCGAGTGACGGAGCAGTTCTTC	CASSSAGLPRVTEQFF
NA	TRBV29-1	few	TRBJ1-1	TGCAGCGTTGGAGAGACAGGGAACACTGAAGCTTTCTTT	CSVGETGNTEAFF
TRBD1	TRBV6-2/TRBV6-3	few	TRBJ1-1	TGTGCCAGCACCGACCGGGACAGGGTCCAGAACACTGAAGCTTTCTTT	CASTDRDRVQNTEAFF
NA	TRBV28	many	TRBJ2-1	TGTGCCAGCAGTTTACCAGGCTCCATAAATGAGCAGTTCTTC	CASSLPGSINEQFF
NA	TRBV13	few	TRBJ2-5	TGTGCCAGCAGCCCATCTGGCCGAGAGGAGACCCAGTACTTC	CASSPSGREETQYF
TRBD2	TRBV5-1	many	TRBJ2-1	TGCGCCAGCAGCTATTCAGCGGGAGAGGGTGAGCAGTTCTTC	CASSYSAGEGEQFF
NA	TRBV19	many	TRBJ2-5	TGTGCCAGTAGTCCTCAGAGGGGCTCAGAGACCCAGTACTTC	CASSPQRGSETQYF
TRBD1	TRBV27	many	TRBJ1-1	TGTGCCAGTCGGAGGGACAGGGTGACCCCAGAAGCTTTCTTT	CASRRDRVTPEAFF
NA	TRBV7-3	many	TRBJ2-7	TGTGCCAGCAGCCCGACAGGGGAGGGCGAGCAGTACTTC	CASSPTGEGEQYF
TRBD1	TRBV28	many	TRBJ1-1	TGTGCCAGCAGTCCTTGGCGACAGGGGATGGGCACTGAAGCTTTCTTT	CASSPWRQGMGTEAFF
TRBD1	TRBV9	few	TRBJ2-2	TGTGCCAGCACGACAGGGGGTATCGGGGAGCTGTTTTTT	CASTTGGIGELFF
NA	TRBV15	many	TRBJ1-2	TGTGCCACCAGCATCTCGACAGGAGTCTATGGCTACACCTTC	CATSISTGVYGYTF
TRBD2	TRBV12-3/TRBV12-4	many	TRBJ2-7	TGTGCCAGCAGGGGGGGAGCGGGAGTGGGTGAGCAGTACTTC	CASRGGAGVGEQYF
NA	TRBV5-1	many	TRBJ2-7	TGCGCCAGCTCCGCAGGGGGGAACGAGCAGTACTTC	CASSAGGNEQYF
NA	TRBV7-3	many	TRBJ1-2	TGTGCCAGCAGCTCCGGTCGTGTCTCCTATGGCTACACCTTC	CASSSGRVSYGYTF
TRBD2	TRBV6-2/TRBV6-3	many	TRBJ2-1	TGTGCCAGCAGAACTAGCGGGACCGGCTACAATGAGCAGTTCTTC	CASRTSGTGYNEQFF
TRBD1	TRBV19	many	TRBJ1-2	TGTGCCAGTACCTCGACAGGGGCCGTCACCTATGGCTACACCTTC	CASTSTGAVTYGYTF
NA	TRBV18	many	TRBJ2-7	TGTGCCAGCTCTTCAGAGGGACTGCCGAACTACGAGCAGTACTTC	CASSSEGLPNYEQYF
TRBD1	TRBV11-3	NA	TRBJ1-1	TGTGCCAGCAGCCAGGGGGCGAACACTGAAGCTTTCTTT	CASSQGANTEAFF